Reported below is one T cell receptor beta chain. A much bigger clone sits one base away, suggesting this may be a read error. Other DNA sequences in this sample translate to the same CDR3. Authors' data handling: Using reference gene primer amplification, nucleated cell counts were estimated. Produced via immunoSEQ multiplex PCR; TCRdb's table is partial and in-frame only. The D gene and trimming were derived from the DNA, and the V and J assignments and clone size from that table. The sample gives 200,000 to 300,000 clones, about nine tenths of which show up once; more than 1.5% is in the top ten. The data were taken from a study of blood T cell repertoires in COVID-19. Germline CDR1 reads SEHNR; CDR2 reads FQNEAQ (reference sequence). This CDR3 is 15 amino acids long. J was trimmed by 0 bases and V by 6 bases; bases with no gene match: 1. Donors were grouped by their self-reported clinical history.

The rearrangement joins TRBV7-9 to TRBJ2-3; 12 nucleotides agree with TRBD2. The sequenced material came from PBMCs or T cells enriched from blood (not recorded which). The source is a man aged 40-49 years who had recovered from COVID-19. The CDR3 DNA reads as TGTGCCAGCAGTGGGACTAGCGGGAGCACAGATACGCAGTATTTT. Its protein is CASSGTSGSTDTQYF.